This T cell receptor beta chain derives from a study of blood T cell repertoires in COVID-19. Turning to the study itself: Acute-phase and convalescent COVID-19 samples originated in the United States, Italy and Spain. From T cells, B-cell-depleted T cells, or PBMCs came the material, which was cDNA or gDNA.

The CDR3 totals 16 residues. The V gene's germline CDR1 is LNHNV and CDR2 YYDKDF (reference sequence). J lost 5 bases, V lost 1 base, and 8 bases had no gene match. This table comes from immunoSEQ multiplex PCR, and its TCRdb copy is limited to in-frame clones, with some not included. The sample has 40,000 or so clones, approximately 85% seen once. The sequence was obtained from a human donor in a cohort sampled during active COVID-19. Sequencing was carried out using peripheral blood. The J gene is TRBJ2-1, the V gene TRBV15, with 7 bases lining up with TRBD1. This chain's CDR3 is CATSRGDSGADNEQFF. The CDR3 region has the DNA TGTGCCACCAGCAGAGGGGACAGTGGGGCCGACAATGAGCAGTTCTTC.